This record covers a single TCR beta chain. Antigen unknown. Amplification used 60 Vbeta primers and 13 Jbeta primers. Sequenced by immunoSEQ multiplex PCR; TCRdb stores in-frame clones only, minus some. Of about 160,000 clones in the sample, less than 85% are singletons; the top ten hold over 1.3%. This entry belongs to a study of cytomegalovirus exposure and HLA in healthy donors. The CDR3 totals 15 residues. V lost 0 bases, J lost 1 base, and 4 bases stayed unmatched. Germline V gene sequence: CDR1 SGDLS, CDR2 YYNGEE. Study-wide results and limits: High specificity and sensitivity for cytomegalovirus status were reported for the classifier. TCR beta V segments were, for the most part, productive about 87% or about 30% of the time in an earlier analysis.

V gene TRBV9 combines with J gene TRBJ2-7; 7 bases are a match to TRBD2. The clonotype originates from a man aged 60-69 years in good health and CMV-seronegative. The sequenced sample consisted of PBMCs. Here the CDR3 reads CASSVEAGSSYEQYF. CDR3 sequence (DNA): TGTGCCAGCAGCGTAGAAGCGGGGTCGTCCTACGAGCAGTACTTC.